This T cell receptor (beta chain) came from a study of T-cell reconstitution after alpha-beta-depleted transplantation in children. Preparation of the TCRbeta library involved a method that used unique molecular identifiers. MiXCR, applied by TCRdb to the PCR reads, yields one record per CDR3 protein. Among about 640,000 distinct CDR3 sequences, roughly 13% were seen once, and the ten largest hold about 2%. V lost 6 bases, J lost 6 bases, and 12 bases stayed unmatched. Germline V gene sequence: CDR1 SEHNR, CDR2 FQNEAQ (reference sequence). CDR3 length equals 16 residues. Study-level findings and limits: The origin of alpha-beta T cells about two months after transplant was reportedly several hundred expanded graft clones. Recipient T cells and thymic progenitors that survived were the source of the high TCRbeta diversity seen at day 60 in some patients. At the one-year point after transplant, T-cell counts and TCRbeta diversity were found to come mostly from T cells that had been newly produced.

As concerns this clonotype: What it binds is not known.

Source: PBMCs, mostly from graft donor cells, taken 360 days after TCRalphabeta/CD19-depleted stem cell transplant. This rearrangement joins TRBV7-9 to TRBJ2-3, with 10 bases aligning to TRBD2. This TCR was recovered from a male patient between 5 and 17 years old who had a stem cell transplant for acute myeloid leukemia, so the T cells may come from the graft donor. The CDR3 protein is CASRVTPSGRADTQYF. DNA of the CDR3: TGTGCCAGCAGGGTTACGCCCAGCGGGAGGGCGGATACGCAGTATTTT.